A selection of T cell receptor beta chains follows, all from one sample in a study of cytomegalovirus exposure and HLA in healthy donors. Measured with immunoSEQ multiplex PCR; TCRdb has only the in-frame clones, and not every one. The top ten clones hold 1.3% of a sample with 160,000 or so clones, 80% of them seen once. Material for sequencing was PBMCs. These receptors came from a man aged 30-40 years in good health and CMV-seronegative. Both conserved end residues are part of each CDR3. The D gene is left open where the match is weak. Rows give clone size only sometimes, using once, few, many, or a class for an expanded clone.

>TRBV18|TRBD1|TRBJ2-2|few
CASSLGTGNTGELFF
TGTGCCAGCTCACTAGGGACAGGGAACACCGGGGAGCTGTTTTTT
>TRBV4-3|TRBD1|TRBJ1-5|NA
CASSPGTGGNQPQHF
TGCGCCAGCAGCCCCGGGACAGGGGGTAATCAGCCCCAGCATTTT
>TRBV7-9|TRBD1|TRBJ1-1|NA
CASSSRRDSHEAFF
TGTGCCAGCAGCTCCCGCCGGGACAGTCATGAAGCTTTCTTT
>TRBV5-1|NA|TRBJ2-7|NA
CASSRGYGDAYEQYF
TGCGCCAGCAGCCGGGGGTACGGGGATGCCTACGAGCAGTACTTC
>TRBV2|TRBD1|TRBJ1-1|NA
CASRAPGQGPNTEAFF
TGTGCCAGCAGAGCTCCGGGACAGGGGCCGAACACTGAAGCTTTCTTT
>TRBV29-1|TRBD2|TRBJ2-7|NA
CSAGSGGVNYEQYF
TGCAGCGCGGGGAGCGGGGGGGTCAACTACGAGCAGTACTTC
>TRBV28|NA|TRBJ2-3|NA
CASSPDGEPFTDTQYF
TGTGCCAGCAGTCCCGACGGAGAACCCTTCACAGATACGCAGTATTTT
>TRBV15|TRBD1|TRBJ1-6|NA
CATSRDRQGDSPLHF
TGTGCCACCAGCAGAGATCGACAGGGGGATTCACCCCTCCACTTT
>TRBV7-3|TRBD2|TRBJ2-3|once
CASSLAAGGTDTQYF
TGTGCCAGCAGCTTAGCGGCGGGGGGGACAGATACGCAGTATTTT
>TRBV6-5|TRBD1|TRBJ1-3|NA
CASSWNRGPGHTIYF
TGTGCCAGCAGTTGGAACAGGGGGCCGGGGCACACCATATATTTT
>TRBV6-6|TRBD1|TRBJ1-2|NA
CASSGQGLSYGYTF
TGTGCCAGCAGCGGACAGGGGCTGAGTTATGGCTACACCTTC
>TRBV28|NA|TRBJ2-7|NA
CASSLQVISYEQYF
TGTGCCAGCAGTCTGCAGGTTATCTCCTACGAGCAGTACTTC
>TRBV19|NA|TRBJ1-2|once
CASSRQTNYGYTF
TGTGCCAGTAGTCGACAGACCAACTATGGCTACACCTTC
>TRBV4-3|TRBD1|TRBJ1-6|NA
CASSHSGGQSPLHF
TGCGCCAGCAGCCATTCAGGGGGGCAGTCACCCCTCCACTTT
>TRBV7-2|TRBD2|TRBJ2-1|NA
CASSLAWLADNEQFF
TGTGCCAGCAGCTTAGCGTGGCTAGCGGACAATGAGCAGTTCTTC
>TRBV28|NA|TRBJ2-1|once
CASSSGQWGFF
TGTGCCAGCAGTTCAGGACAGTGGGGGTTCTTC
>TRBV7-2|TRBD1|TRBJ2-5|NA
CASSLWAGGDLETQYF
TGTGCCAGCAGCTTATGGGCAGGGGGCGATTTAGAGACCCAGTACTTC
>TRBV7-3|TRBD1|TRBJ2-3|NA
CASSKARGTDTQYF
TGTGCCAGCAGCAAAGCCAGGGGGACAGATACGCAGTATTTT
>TRBV1|NA|TRBJ1-4|once
CTSSHIQGLGEKLFF
TGCACCAGCAGCCATATACAGGGGCTCGGTGAAAAACTGTTTTTT
>TRBV2|NA|TRBJ2-5|NA
CASSVWEEETQYF
TGTGCCAGCAGTGTTTGGGAGGAAGAGACCCAGTACTTC
>TRBV23-1|TRBD1|TRBJ2-1|NA
CASSHTRDRENEQFF
TGCGCCAGCAGTCATACCCGGGACAGGGAGAATGAGCAGTTCTTC
>TRBV11-2|NA|TRBJ2-3|NA
CASSLGHAEDTQYF
TGTGCCAGCAGCTTAGGGCACGCCGAAGATACGCAGTATTTT
>TRBV19|NA|TRBJ1-5|NA
CATKGGGFNRHF
TGTGCCACCAAGGGAGGAGGTTTTAACCGGCATTTT
>TRBV7-9|TRBD1|TRBJ1-2|once
CASSLHYRAGDRVTGYTF
TGTGCCAGCAGCTTACACTACAGGGCGGGGGACAGGGTGACCGGCTACACCTTC
>TRBV4-3|TRBD2|TRBJ2-1|NA
CASSQETSIDEQFF
TGCGCCAGCAGCCAAGAGACTAGCATCGATGAGCAGTTCTTC
>TRBV6-5|NA|TRBJ2-2|NA
CASNPGNTGELFF
TGTGCCAGCAACCCGGGGAACACCGGGGAGCTGTTTTTT
>TRBV14|TRBD2|TRBJ2-2|once
CASSHTFRRETGELFF
TGTGCCAGCAGCCATACGTTTCGGCGGGAGACCGGGGAGCTGTTTTTT
>TRBV5-6|TRBD1|TRBJ2-7|NA
CASSAPDRAYSYEQYF
TGTGCCAGCAGCGCGCCCGACAGGGCGTACTCCTACGAGCAGTACTTC
>TRBV7-3|NA|TRBJ1-1|NA
CASSFRSGPSASLEAFF
TGTGCCAGCAGCTTCCGGTCAGGGCCATCGGCGTCTCTTGAAGCTTTCTTT
>TRBV19|NA|TRBJ2-3|NA
CASSSRADTQYF
TGTGCCAGTAGTAGTAGAGCTGATACGCAGTATTTT
>TRBV28|NA|TRBJ1-2|NA
CASLIGAGKSYGYTF
TGTGCCAGCCTCATCGGAGCAGGGAAGAGCTATGGCTACACCTTC
>TRBV18|TRBD1|TRBJ2-1|NA
CASSPLTGDYNEQFF
TGTGCCAGCTCACCCCTGACAGGGGACTACAATGAGCAGTTCTTC